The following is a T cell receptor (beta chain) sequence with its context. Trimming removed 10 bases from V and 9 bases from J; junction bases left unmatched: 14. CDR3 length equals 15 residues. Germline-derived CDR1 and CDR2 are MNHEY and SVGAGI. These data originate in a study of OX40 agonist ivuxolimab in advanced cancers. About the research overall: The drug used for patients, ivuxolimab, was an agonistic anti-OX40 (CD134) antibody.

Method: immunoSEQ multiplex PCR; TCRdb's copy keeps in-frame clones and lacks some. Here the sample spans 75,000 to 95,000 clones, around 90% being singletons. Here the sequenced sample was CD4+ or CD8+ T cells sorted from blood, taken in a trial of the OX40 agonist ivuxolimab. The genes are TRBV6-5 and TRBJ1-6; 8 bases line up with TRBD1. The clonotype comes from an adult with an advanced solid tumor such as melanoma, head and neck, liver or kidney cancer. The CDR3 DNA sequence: TGTGCCACCCGCCGACAGGGGCAAAGTGGTTCACCCCTCCACTTT. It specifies CATRRQGQSGSPLHF.